Listed below are T cell receptor beta chains from one sample, sequenced in a study of blood T cells in healthy people across ages. TCRdb reprocessed the 5' RACE reads via MiXCR and lists one record per CDR3 protein. The sample includes about 780,000 distinct CDR3 sequences, roughly 25% seen only once; the top ten take 3%. This sample was also put to use in a study of T cells of mothers and their children.

The specimen was blood. These receptors all stem from a boy aged 5-17 years in good health. Both conserved end residues are part of each CDR3. The D gene is left open where the match is weak. Not all rows give a size; the values are once, few, many and, for expanded clones, a class.

CDR3nt: TGCAGTGCTAAAACACCCACAGGATACAATGAGCAGTTCTTC; CDR3aa: CSAKTPTGYNEQFF; j_gene: TRBJ2-1; abundance: .; d_gene: .; v_gene: TRBV20-1
CDR3nt: TGCAGTGCTAGCGAGGGTATGCAGACCCAGTACTTC; CDR3aa: CSASEGMQTQYF; j_gene: TRBJ2-5; abundance: .; d_gene: .; v_gene: TRBV20-1
CDR3nt: TGCGCCAGCAGCGGGGCTCAGGGTGGGAATGAGCAGTTCTTC; CDR3aa: CASSGAQGGNEQFF; j_gene: TRBJ2-1; abundance: .; d_gene: .; v_gene: TRBV5-1
CDR3nt: TGTGCCAGCAGCTATACCGGGCTGACGGGGTATGGCTACACCTTC; CDR3aa: CASSYTGLTGYGYTF; j_gene: TRBJ1-2; abundance: .; d_gene: .; v_gene: TRBV28
CDR3nt: TGTGCCAGCAGTTGGACAGCGAACACCGGGGAGCTGTTTTTT; CDR3aa: CASSWTANTGELFF; j_gene: TRBJ2-2; abundance: few; d_gene: .; v_gene: TRBV6-5
CDR3nt: TGTGCCAGCAGCCTTAGCGGGATCACGACCGAGACCCAGTACTTC; CDR3aa: CASSLSGITTETQYF; j_gene: TRBJ2-5; abundance: .; d_gene: TRBD2; v_gene: TRBV12-3/TRBV12-4
CDR3nt: TGTGCCAGCAGTCCTCCGGGTTATAACTATGGCTACACCTTC; CDR3aa: CASSPPGYNYGYTF; j_gene: TRBJ1-2; abundance: .; d_gene: .; v_gene: TRBV5-5
CDR3nt: TGCGCCAGCAGCTTGCAGGGGGCGGACACTGAAGCTTTCTTT; CDR3aa: CASSLQGADTEAFF; j_gene: TRBJ1-1; abundance: few; d_gene: TRBD1; v_gene: TRBV5-1
CDR3nt: TGTGCCAGCAGCCCCCAGGGCGGGGCCAACGTCCTGACTTTC; CDR3aa: CASSPQGGANVLTF; j_gene: TRBJ2-6; abundance: .; d_gene: .; v_gene: TRBV7-2
CDR3nt: TGTGCCAGCAGGCGGACAGAAGAACCCAAAAACATTCAGTACTTC; CDR3aa: CASRRTEEPKNIQYF; j_gene: TRBJ2-4; abundance: few; d_gene: .; v_gene: TRBV12-3/TRBV12-4
CDR3nt: TGTGCCAGCACCAAAACGGAGGGGAACACCGGGGAGCTGTTTTTT; CDR3aa: CASTKTEGNTGELFF; j_gene: TRBJ2-2; abundance: few; d_gene: .; v_gene: TRBV11-1
CDR3nt: TGTGCCAGCAGTCCCGGTGGGATCTATGGCTACACCTTC; CDR3aa: CASSPGGIYGYTF; j_gene: TRBJ1-2; abundance: .; d_gene: .; v_gene: TRBV6-5
CDR3nt: TGTGCCAGCTCACCAGGGAGACAGGGCTACCAAGAGACCCAGTACTTC; CDR3aa: CASSPGRQGYQETQYF; j_gene: TRBJ2-5; abundance: .; d_gene: TRBD1; v_gene: TRBV18
CDR3nt: TGTGCCAGCAGCTTGAGGGAACTGTTTTTT; CDR3aa: CASSLRELFF; j_gene: TRBJ1-4; abundance: few; d_gene: .; v_gene: TRBV5-8
CDR3nt: TGTGCCAGCAGTTACTGGCGGGGGGTTCAAGAGACCCAGTACTTC; CDR3aa: CASSYWRGVQETQYF; j_gene: TRBJ2-5; abundance: .; d_gene: TRBD2; v_gene: TRBV6-5
CDR3nt: TGTGCCAGCAGCGTAACGGACTCCTACGAGCAGTACTTC; CDR3aa: CASSVTDSYEQYF; j_gene: TRBJ2-7; abundance: .; d_gene: .; v_gene: TRBV9
CDR3nt: TGTGCCAGCAGTCCAATGGCGTCAACTAATGAAAAACTGTTTTTT; CDR3aa: CASSPMASTNEKLFF; j_gene: TRBJ1-4; abundance: .; d_gene: .; v_gene: TRBV12-3/TRBV12-4
CDR3nt: TGCGCCAGCACCCGACAGGGTAAAGACGAGCAGTACTTC; CDR3aa: CASTRQGKDEQYF; j_gene: TRBJ2-7; abundance: .; d_gene: TRBD1; v_gene: TRBV23-1
CDR3nt: TGTGCCAGCAGTTACTCCTTTCTTAGCATATACGAGCAGTACTTC; CDR3aa: CASSYSFLSIYEQYF; j_gene: TRBJ2-7; abundance: .; d_gene: .; v_gene: TRBV6-6
CDR3nt: TGTGCCAGCAGATCCGGGACAGGGCAAGAGACCCAGTACTTC; CDR3aa: CASRSGTGQETQYF; j_gene: TRBJ2-5; abundance: few; d_gene: TRBD1; v_gene: TRBV7-9
CDR3nt: TGTGCCAGCAGCTCGGGAGGGGGGCGCAATGAAAAACTGTTTTTT; CDR3aa: CASSSGGGRNEKLFF; j_gene: TRBJ1-4; abundance: few; d_gene: .; v_gene: TRBV7-6
CDR3nt: TGTGCCAGCAGTTCAAACAGGGTTTCATACGGGGCCAACGTCCTGACTTTC; CDR3aa: CASSSNRVSYGANVLTF; j_gene: TRBJ2-6; abundance: .; d_gene: .; v_gene: TRBV5-5
CDR3nt: TGCGCCAGCAGCTTGGCGGGACAGGGAATGGGGGAGCTGTTTTTT; CDR3aa: CASSLAGQGMGELFF; j_gene: TRBJ2-2; abundance: .; d_gene: TRBD1; v_gene: TRBV5-1
CDR3nt: TGTGCTAGTGGTCTCCCGTGGGACAGGGAGCACAATGAGCAGTTCTTC; CDR3aa: CASGLPWDREHNEQFF; j_gene: TRBJ2-1; abundance: few; d_gene: TRBD1; v_gene: TRBV12-5
CDR3nt: TGTGCCAGCAGCCAGGGACTAGCGGGGGGGCGCAATGAGCAGTTCTTC; CDR3aa: CASSQGLAGGRNEQFF; j_gene: TRBJ2-1; abundance: many; d_gene: TRBD2; v_gene: TRBV3-1
CDR3nt: TGCAGTGCTAGGTGGACAGGGCGGAGCTCCTATAATTCACCCCTCCACTTT; CDR3aa: CSARWTGRSSYNSPLHF; j_gene: TRBJ1-6; abundance: .; d_gene: TRBD1; v_gene: TRBV20-1
CDR3nt: TGCAGCGTTGATCAGGGGGGGTCCTACGAGCAGTACTTC; CDR3aa: CSVDQGGSYEQYF; j_gene: TRBJ2-7; abundance: few; d_gene: .; v_gene: TRBV29-1
CDR3nt: TGTGCCAGCAGCGGCGGAACAGGGCAGAACACTGAAGCTTTCTTT; CDR3aa: CASSGGTGQNTEAFF; j_gene: TRBJ1-1; abundance: few; d_gene: .; v_gene: TRBV7-8
CDR3nt: TGCAGCGTTGAACTACTCCCCGAAGTGGAGACCCAGTACTTC; CDR3aa: CSVELLPEVETQYF; j_gene: TRBJ2-5; abundance: .; d_gene: .; v_gene: TRBV29-1
CDR3nt: TGTGCCAGCAGCCCACAAGTAGGGGATACACAGCACACCGGGGAGCTGTTTTTT; CDR3aa: CASSPQVGDTQHTGELFF; j_gene: TRBJ2-2; abundance: few; d_gene: .; v_gene: TRBV21-1
CDR3nt: TGTGCCAGCTCACCTCGAACGGGACAGGTCGAAGAGACCCAGTACTTC; CDR3aa: CASSPRTGQVEETQYF; j_gene: TRBJ2-5; abundance: many; d_gene: TRBD1; v_gene: TRBV18
CDR3nt: TGTGCCAGCAGTATGCCGGGACAGGCGGGCGAGCAGTACTTC; CDR3aa: CASSMPGQAGEQYF; j_gene: TRBJ2-7; abundance: .; d_gene: TRBD1; v_gene: TRBV6-5
CDR3nt: TGTGCCATCAAGGGGACAGTCAATTCCTACGAGCAGTACTTC; CDR3aa: CAIKGTVNSYEQYF; j_gene: TRBJ2-7; abundance: few; d_gene: TRBD1; v_gene: TRBV10-3
CDR3nt: TGTGCCTGGAGTGTGAGGACAGAGGGCGGGGAGCTGTTTTTT; CDR3aa: CAWSVRTEGGELFF; j_gene: TRBJ2-2; abundance: .; d_gene: .; v_gene: TRBV30
CDR3nt: TGTGCCAGCAGCTTGACACCTAGCGGGGGTACCCTATTCCTCAATGAGCAGTTCTTC; CDR3aa: CASSLTPSGGTLFLNEQFF; j_gene: TRBJ2-1; abundance: .; d_gene: TRBD2; v_gene: TRBV5-5
CDR3nt: TGTGCCAGCAGCTTAGTTCCCAGCTACAATGAGCAGTTCTTC; CDR3aa: CASSLVPSYNEQFF; j_gene: TRBJ2-1; abundance: .; d_gene: .; v_gene: TRBV11-2
CDR3nt: TGCGCCAGCGCGGAGGGGGCCACAGATACGCAGTATTTT; CDR3aa: CASAEGATDTQYF; j_gene: TRBJ2-3; abundance: .; d_gene: .; v_gene: TRBV5-1
CDR3nt: TGTGCCAGCAGTCACTGGGACAGGGCCCTCGAGCAGTACTTC; CDR3aa: CASSHWDRALEQYF; j_gene: TRBJ2-7; abundance: few; d_gene: TRBD1; v_gene: TRBV12-3/TRBV12-4
CDR3nt: TGTGCCAGCTCCGAGGTGGGGGGAGGGGAGACCCAGTACTTC; CDR3aa: CASSEVGGGETQYF; j_gene: TRBJ2-5; abundance: .; d_gene: TRBD2; v_gene: TRBV7-3
CDR3nt: TGCAGTGCTAGAGATAGGTTATCAGGAACAGCGGGCGGCTACACCTTC; CDR3aa: CSARDRLSGTAGGYTF; j_gene: TRBJ1-2; abundance: .; d_gene: .; v_gene: TRBV20-1
CDR3nt: TGTGCCAGCTCACAAACAGCGGGGGGTGAGGAGACCCAGTACTTC; CDR3aa: CASSQTAGGEETQYF; j_gene: TRBJ2-5; abundance: .; d_gene: TRBD2; v_gene: TRBV18
CDR3nt: TGTGCCAGCAGCGCCCGACCGGGACAGGGGACCTACGAGCAGTACTTC; CDR3aa: CASSARPGQGTYEQYF; j_gene: TRBJ2-7; abundance: few; d_gene: TRBD1; v_gene: TRBV14
CDR3nt: TGCGCCAGCCGGGAGTCCCCATCCTACGAGCAGTACTTC; CDR3aa: CASRESPSYEQYF; j_gene: TRBJ2-7; abundance: few; d_gene: .; v_gene: TRBV5-1
CDR3nt: TGTGCCAGTAGTCGGACTAGCGGGGGGGCCCTGCCGCAGTATTTT; CDR3aa: CASSRTSGGALPQYF; j_gene: TRBJ2-3; abundance: .; d_gene: TRBD2; v_gene: TRBV19
CDR3nt: TGTGCCAGCAGCTTGTCTTACGGGGGGGCCGTCAATGAGCAGTTCTTC; CDR3aa: CASSLSYGGAVNEQFF; j_gene: TRBJ2-1; abundance: few; d_gene: TRBD2; v_gene: TRBV5-5
CDR3nt: TGCAGTGCCAGGCGTTCGGGCGTCGAACAACAGGGCTACACCTTC; CDR3aa: CSARRSGVEQQGYTF; j_gene: TRBJ1-2; abundance: few; d_gene: .; v_gene: TRBV20-1
CDR3nt: TGTGCCACCAGTGAACAGGGTTTCCAAGAGACCCAGTACTTC; CDR3aa: CATSEQGFQETQYF; j_gene: TRBJ2-5; abundance: few; d_gene: .; v_gene: TRBV24-1
CDR3nt: TGTGCCAGCAGTTACTCCGCGGCAGGGGGCACTGAAGCTTTCTTT; CDR3aa: CASSYSAAGGTEAFF; j_gene: TRBJ1-1; abundance: few; d_gene: TRBD1; v_gene: TRBV6-5
CDR3nt: TGTGCCAACAGTTACGAGGACAGGGGACGCTATAGCAATCAGCCCCAGCATTTT; CDR3aa: CANSYEDRGRYSNQPQHF; j_gene: TRBJ1-5; abundance: .; d_gene: TRBD1; v_gene: TRBV6-2/TRBV6-3
CDR3nt: TGTGCCACCAGACCGACCTCCCCCGTGGATACGCAGTATTTT; CDR3aa: CATRPTSPVDTQYF; j_gene: TRBJ2-3; abundance: few; d_gene: .; v_gene: TRBV15
CDR3nt: TGTGCCAGCAGCCTAGCACAGGGCGCAGATACGCAGTATTTT; CDR3aa: CASSLAQGADTQYF; j_gene: TRBJ2-3; abundance: .; d_gene: .; v_gene: TRBV28
CDR3nt: TGTGCCGTCAGTGAGTCGCCGGGACAGACCTACGAGCAGTACTTC; CDR3aa: CAVSESPGQTYEQYF; j_gene: TRBJ2-7; abundance: .; d_gene: TRBD1; v_gene: TRBV10-3
CDR3nt: TGTGCCAGCAGCTACGGTACATGGGGCACTGAAGCTTTCTTT; CDR3aa: CASSYGTWGTEAFF; j_gene: TRBJ1-1; abundance: .; d_gene: .; v_gene: TRBV11-2